This TCR beta chain stems from a study of OX40 agonist ivuxolimab in advanced cancers. Trimming removed 4 bases from V and 1 base from J, with 14 bases in between. This CDR3 comprises 15 residues. Per the germline V gene, CDR1 is SGDLS and CDR2 is YYNGEE. TCRdb's copy holds only in-frame clones and misses some; the assay was immunoSEQ multiplex PCR. The sample shows tens of thousands of clones, almost 85% of them seen only once. The chain recombines TRBV9 with TRBJ1-1; a weak D match, TRBD1 (6 bases). The sequences come from CD4+ or CD8+ T cells sorted from blood, collected in a trial of the OX40 agonist ivuxolimab. This sequence originates from an adult with an advanced solid tumor such as melanoma, head and neck, liver or kidney cancer. The CDR3 is CASSPSGTPNTEAFF. CDR3 DNA: TGTGCCAGCAGCCCCTCCGGGACACCGAACACTGAAGCTTTCTTT. The full variable domain, its missing parts supplied by reference TRBV9 and TRBJ1-1, is DSGVTQTPKHLITATGQRVTLRCSPRSGDLSVYWYQQSLDQGLQFLIQYYNGEERAKGNILERFSAQQFPDLHSELNLSSLELGDSALYFCASSPSGTPNTEAFFGQGTRLTVV.